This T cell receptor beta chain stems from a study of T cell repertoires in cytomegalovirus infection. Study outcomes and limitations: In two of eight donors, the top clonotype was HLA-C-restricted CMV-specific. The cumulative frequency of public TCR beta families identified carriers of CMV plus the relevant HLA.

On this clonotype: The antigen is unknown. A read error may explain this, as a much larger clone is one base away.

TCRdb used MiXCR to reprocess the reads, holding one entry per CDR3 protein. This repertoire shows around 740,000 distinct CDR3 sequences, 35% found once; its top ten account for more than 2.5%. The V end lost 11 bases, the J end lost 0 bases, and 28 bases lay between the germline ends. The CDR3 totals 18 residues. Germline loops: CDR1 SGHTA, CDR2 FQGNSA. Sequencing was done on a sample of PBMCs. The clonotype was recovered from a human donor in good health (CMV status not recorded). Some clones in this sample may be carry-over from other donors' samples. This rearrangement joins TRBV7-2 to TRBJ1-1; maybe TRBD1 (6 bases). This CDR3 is CACIPIFRGGRMNTEAFF. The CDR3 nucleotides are TGTGCCTGCATCCCCATTTTTAGGGGGGGCAGAATGAACACTGAAGCTTTCTTT.